The clone carrying this T cell receptor (beta chain) was detected a few times. The data belong to a study of T cell repertoires in cytomegalovirus infection. Germline CDR1 and CDR2: SNHLY and FYNNEI. The CDR3 spans 14 residues. The V end was cut by 6 bases, the J end by 0 bases, with 8 bases between. TCRdb processed the reads anew with MiXCR; each CDR3 protein has one entry. The sample includes about 310,000 distinct CDR3 sequences, roughly 17% of them seen just once. The rearrangement uses TRBV2 and TRBJ1-4; no clear D. The sequencing sample was made of PBMCs. The origin of this receptor is a human donor in good health (CMV status not recorded). Some clones in this sample may be carry-over from other donors' samples. The CDR3: CASSEQSTNEKLFF. The CDR3 nucleotides read TGTGCCAGCAGCGAACAGTCAACTAATGAAAAACTGTTTTTT.